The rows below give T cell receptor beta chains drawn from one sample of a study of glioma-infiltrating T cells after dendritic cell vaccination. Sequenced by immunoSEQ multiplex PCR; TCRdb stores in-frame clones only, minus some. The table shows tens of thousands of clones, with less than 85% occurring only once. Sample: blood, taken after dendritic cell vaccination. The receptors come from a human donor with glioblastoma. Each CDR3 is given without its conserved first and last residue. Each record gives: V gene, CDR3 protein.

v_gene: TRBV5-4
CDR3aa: ASSLALGAGDGYT

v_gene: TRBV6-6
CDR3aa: ASTDNYGYT

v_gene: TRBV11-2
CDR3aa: ASSLAGSKVSNEQF

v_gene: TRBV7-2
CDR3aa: ASSSRSGGTVYEQY

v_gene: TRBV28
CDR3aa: ASRTTGFAEAF

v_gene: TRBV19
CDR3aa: ASSIGAGGPNYGYT

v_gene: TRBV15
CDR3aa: ATSRDRGLYEQY

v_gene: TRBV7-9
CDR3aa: ASSPSGRAIRETQY

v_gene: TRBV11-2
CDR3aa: ASSEEGQAGGNQPQH

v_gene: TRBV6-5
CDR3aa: ASRWDRGPNEQF

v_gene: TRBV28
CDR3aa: AIQGTREGDEQY

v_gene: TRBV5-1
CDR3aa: ASSLDLADNLIT

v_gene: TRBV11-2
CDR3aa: ASSPPGLVGYNEQF

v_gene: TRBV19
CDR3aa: ASSITLAVSSYEQY

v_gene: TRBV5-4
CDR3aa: ASSSGGGTGMDEQY

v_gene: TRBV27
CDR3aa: ASSWRAEQPQH

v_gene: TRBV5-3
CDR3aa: ARSEPERGPLLAKNIQY

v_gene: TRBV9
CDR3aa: ASSVVNGALGTGELF

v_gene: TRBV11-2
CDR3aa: ASSPEPSRGGTNYGYT

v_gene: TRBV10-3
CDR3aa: AISESGSSYNEQF

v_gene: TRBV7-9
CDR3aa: ASSSRQDGGTGELF

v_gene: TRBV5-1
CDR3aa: ASSLAGQGAF

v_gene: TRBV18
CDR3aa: ASSPPLRSGGYT

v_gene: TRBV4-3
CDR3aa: ASSQDRVGNTIY

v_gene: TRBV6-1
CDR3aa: ASSLTGTGNT

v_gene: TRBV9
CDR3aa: ASSVDRGPYNEQF

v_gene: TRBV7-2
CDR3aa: ASSLGGGLESPLH

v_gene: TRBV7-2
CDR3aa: ASSVSKGVETQY

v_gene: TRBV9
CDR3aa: ASSGAQGTDTQY

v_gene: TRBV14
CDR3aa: ASSLGAQAYNEQF

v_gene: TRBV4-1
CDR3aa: ASSQAQGTNQPQH

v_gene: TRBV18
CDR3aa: ASSPGTGQETQY

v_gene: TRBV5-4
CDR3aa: ASSLGGQLNEKLF

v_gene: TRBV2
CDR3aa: ASSGGREFSEQY

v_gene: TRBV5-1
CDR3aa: ASSFRQVNTEAF

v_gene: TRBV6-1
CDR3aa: ASSPRTGFNEKLF

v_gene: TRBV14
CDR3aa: ASSQSYRASGETQY

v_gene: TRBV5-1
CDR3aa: ASSLGKGSYEQY

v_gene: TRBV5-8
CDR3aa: ASSSTGLSADTQY

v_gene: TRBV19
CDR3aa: ASSIDLRAGRSTDTQY

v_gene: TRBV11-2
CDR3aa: ASSFTSGRRDTGELF

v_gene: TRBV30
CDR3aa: AWGTGTDYNEQF

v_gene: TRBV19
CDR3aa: ASRFTSGRASYNEQF

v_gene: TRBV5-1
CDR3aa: ASSSRGGSNTEAF

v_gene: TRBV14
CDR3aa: ASSHFERDTQY

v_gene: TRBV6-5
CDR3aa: ASSRSQGNTEAF

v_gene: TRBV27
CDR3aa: ASSPGATYNEQF

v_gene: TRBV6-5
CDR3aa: ASSYSSQGETQY

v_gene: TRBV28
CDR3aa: ASSFAGGSYEQY

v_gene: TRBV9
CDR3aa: ASSVDTGLQPQH

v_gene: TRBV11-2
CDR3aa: ASSLDLANNYGYT

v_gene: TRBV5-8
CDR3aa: ASSLYAGNTEAF

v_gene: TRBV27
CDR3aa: ASSSTGQGGYEQY

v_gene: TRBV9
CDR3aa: ASSLASGPTYEQY

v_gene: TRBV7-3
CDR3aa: ASSATGTRNYGYT

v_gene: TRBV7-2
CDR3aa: ASSIGLAGSGELF